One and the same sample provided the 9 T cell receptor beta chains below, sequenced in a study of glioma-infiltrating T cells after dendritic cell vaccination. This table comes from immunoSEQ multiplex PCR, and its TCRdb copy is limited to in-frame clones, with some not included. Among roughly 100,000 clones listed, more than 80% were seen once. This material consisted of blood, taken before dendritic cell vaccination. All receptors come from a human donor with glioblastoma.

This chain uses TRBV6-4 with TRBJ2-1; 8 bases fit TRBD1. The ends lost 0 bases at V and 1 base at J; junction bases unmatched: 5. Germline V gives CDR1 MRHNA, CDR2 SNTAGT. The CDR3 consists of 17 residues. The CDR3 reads CASSDSTRTGSYNEQFF. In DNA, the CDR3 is TGTGCCAGCAGTGACTCTACAAGGACAGGGTCCTACAATGAGCAGTTCTTC.

The CDR3 spells CASSQREGTGGEKLFF. The CDR3 coding sequence is TGTGCCAGCAGCCAGAGAGAGGGGACAGGGGGTGAAAAACTGTTTTTT. The V call is TRBV4-2, the J call TRBJ1-4, with 11 positions matching TRBD1. CDR3 length: 16 residues. Germline V gene data show CDR1 as LGHNA and CDR2 as YNFKEQ. J lost 7 bases, V lost 3 bases, and 7 bases had no gene match.

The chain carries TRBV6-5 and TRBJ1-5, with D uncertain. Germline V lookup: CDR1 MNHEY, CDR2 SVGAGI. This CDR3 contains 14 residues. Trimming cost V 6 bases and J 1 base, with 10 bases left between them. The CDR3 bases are TGTGCCAGCAGCCCTCTATCCAGCAATCAGCCCCAGCATTTT. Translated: CASSPLSSNQPQHF.

The CDR3 sequence: CASSLVRETQYF. The CDR3 nucleotides read TGTGCCAGCAGCTTAGTGAGAGAGACCCAGTACTTC. J is TRBJ2-5 and V is TRBV13; D is unresolved. From germline, CDR1 is PRHDT and CDR2 FYEKMQ (reference sequence). With 1 base removed from V and 4 bases from J, the gap between germline ends came to 4 bases. There are 12 residues in the CDR3. Variable domain in full (rest from reference TRBV13 and TRBJ2-5): AAGVIQSPRHLIKEKRETATLKCYPIPRHDTVYWYQQGPGQDPQFLISFYEKMQSDKGSIPDRFSAQQFSDYHSELNMSSLELGDSALYFCASSLVRETQYFGPGTRLLVL.

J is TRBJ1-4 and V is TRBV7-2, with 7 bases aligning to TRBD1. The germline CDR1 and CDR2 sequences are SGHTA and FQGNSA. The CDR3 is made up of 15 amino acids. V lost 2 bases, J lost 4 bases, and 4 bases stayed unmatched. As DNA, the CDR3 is TGTGCCAGCAGCTTACCGGGACAGATTAATGAAAAACTGTTTTTT. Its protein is CASSLPGQINEKLFF.

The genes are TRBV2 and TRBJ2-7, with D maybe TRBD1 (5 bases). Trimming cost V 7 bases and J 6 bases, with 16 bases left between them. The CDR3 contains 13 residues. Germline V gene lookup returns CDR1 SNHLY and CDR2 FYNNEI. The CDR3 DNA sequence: TGTGCCAGCACCCCGTGGGGCAGGCCCGAGCAGTACTTC. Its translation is CASTPWGRPEQYF.

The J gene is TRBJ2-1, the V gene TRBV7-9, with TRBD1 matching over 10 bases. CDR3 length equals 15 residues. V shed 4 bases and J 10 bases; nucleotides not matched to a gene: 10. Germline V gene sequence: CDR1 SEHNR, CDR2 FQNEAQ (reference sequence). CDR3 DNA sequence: TGTGCCAGCAGCTCCCGGGACAGGGGCGCTGCGGAGCAGTTCTTC. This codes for CASSSRDRGAAEQFF.

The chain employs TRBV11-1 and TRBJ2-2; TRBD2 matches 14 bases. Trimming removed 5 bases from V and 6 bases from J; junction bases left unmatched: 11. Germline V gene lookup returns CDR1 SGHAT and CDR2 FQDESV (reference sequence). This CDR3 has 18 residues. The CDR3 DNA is TGTGCCAGCAGCGGGACTAGCGGGGGATCGGGGTTCTCCGGGGAGCTGTTTTTT. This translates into CASSGTSGGSGFSGELFF. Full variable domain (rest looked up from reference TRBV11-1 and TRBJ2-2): EAEVAQSPRYKITEKSQAVAFWCDPISGHATLYWYRQILGQGPELLVQFQDESVVDDSQLPKDRFSAERLKGVDSTLKIQPAELGDSAMYLCASSGTSGGSGFSGELFFGEGSRLTVL.

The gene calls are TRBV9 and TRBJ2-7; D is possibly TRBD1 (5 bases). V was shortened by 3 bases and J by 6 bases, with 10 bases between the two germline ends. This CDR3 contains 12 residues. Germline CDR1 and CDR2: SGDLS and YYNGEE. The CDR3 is CASSAQGGEQYF. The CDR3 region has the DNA TGTGCCAGCAGCGCGCAGGGTGGCGAGCAGTACTTC. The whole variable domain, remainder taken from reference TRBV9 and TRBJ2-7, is DSGVTQTPKHLITATGQRVTLRCSPRSGDLSVYWYQQSLDQGLQFLIQYYNGEERAKGNILERFSAQQFPDLHSELNLSSLELGDSALYFCASSAQGGEQYFGPGTRLTVT.